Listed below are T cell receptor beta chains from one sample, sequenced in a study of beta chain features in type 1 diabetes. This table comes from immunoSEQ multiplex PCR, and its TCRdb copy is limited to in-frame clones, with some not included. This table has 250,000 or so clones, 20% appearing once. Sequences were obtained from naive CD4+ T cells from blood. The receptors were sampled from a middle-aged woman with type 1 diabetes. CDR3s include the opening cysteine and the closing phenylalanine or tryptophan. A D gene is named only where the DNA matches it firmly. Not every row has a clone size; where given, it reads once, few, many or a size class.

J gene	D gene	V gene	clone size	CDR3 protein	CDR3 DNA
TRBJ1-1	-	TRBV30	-	CAWTSRVFEAFF	TGTGCCTGGACTTCCAGGGTTTTTGAAGCTTTCTTT
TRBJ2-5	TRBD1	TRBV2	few	CASSENRGSQETQYF	TGTGCCAGCAGTGAAAACAGGGGAAGCCAAGAGACCCAGTACTTC
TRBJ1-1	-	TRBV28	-	CASSTQGSGTEAFF	TGTGCCAGCAGTACACAAGGTTCCGGGACTGAAGCTTTCTTT
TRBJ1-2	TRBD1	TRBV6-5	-	CASSYSTGQVYSTF	TGTGCCAGCAGTTACTCGACTGGACAGGTCTATAGCACCTTC
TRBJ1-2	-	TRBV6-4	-	CASSAGLNYGYTF	TGTGCCAGCTCCGCGGGACTTAACTATGGCTACACCTTC
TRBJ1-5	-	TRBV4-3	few	CASSQEGAGNQPQHF	TGCGCCAGCAGCCAAGAAGGGGCCGGTAATCAGCCCCAGCATTTT
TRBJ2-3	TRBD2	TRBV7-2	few	CASSPGLPTDTQYF	TGTGCCAGCAGCCCGGGACTACCCACAGATACGCAGTATTTT
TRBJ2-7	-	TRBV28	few	CASSSPGSYEQYF	TGTGCCAGCAGTTCCCCCGGGTCCTACGAGCAGTACTTC
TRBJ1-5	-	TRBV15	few	CATSRDREEPQHF	TGTGCCACCAGCAGAGACAGGGAGGAGCCCCAGCATTTT
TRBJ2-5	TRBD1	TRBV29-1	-	CSGFKGQGTETQYF	TGCAGCGGTTTCAAGGGACAGGGAACGGAGACCCAGTACTTC
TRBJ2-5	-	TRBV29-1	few	CSARTVQETQYF	TGCAGCGCCCGGACAGTACAAGAGACCCAGTACTTC
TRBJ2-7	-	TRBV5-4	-	CASSLDPAAIDYEQYF	TGTGCCAGCAGCTTGGACCCAGCGGCAATCGACTACGAGCAGTACTTC
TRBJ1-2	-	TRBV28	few	CASSLKADSYGYTF	TGTGCCAGCAGTTTGAAGGCGGACTCCTATGGCTACACCTTC
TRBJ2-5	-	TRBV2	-	CASSVQGGEQYF	TGTGCCAGCAGTGTGCAGGGGGGTGAGCAGTACTTC
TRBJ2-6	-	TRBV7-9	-	CASSWKWSDSPGANVLTF	TGTGCCAGCAGCTGGAAGTGGTCAGACAGCCCTGGGGCCAACGTCCTGACTTTC
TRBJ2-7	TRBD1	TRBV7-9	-	CASSLWGQGSSYEQYF	TGTGCCAGCAGCTTATGGGGACAGGGAAGCTCCTACGAGCAGTACTTC
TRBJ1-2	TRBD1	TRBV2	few	CASRRTGGPYGYTF	TGTGCCAGCAGACGGACAGGGGGCCCCTATGGCTACACCTTC
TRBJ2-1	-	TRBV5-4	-	CASSLGGLATFGGQFF	TGTGCCAGCAGCCTGGGGGGTCTAGCGACCTTCGGGGGGCAGTTCTTC
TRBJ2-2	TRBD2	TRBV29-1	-	CSVRGGLAETGELFF	TGCAGCGTCAGAGGGGGACTAGCAGAAACCGGGGAGCTGTTTTTT
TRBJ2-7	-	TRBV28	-	CASNGGSTYEQYF	TGTGCCAGCAACGGGGGAAGTACCTACGAGCAGTACTTC
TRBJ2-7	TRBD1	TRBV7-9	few	CASSYLTGGSYEQYF	TGTGCCAGCAGCTACTTGACAGGGGGGTCCTACGAGCAGTACTTC
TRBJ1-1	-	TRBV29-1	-	CSVAGDGNTEAFF	TGCAGCGTGGCCGGAGACGGGAACACTGAAGCTTTCTTT
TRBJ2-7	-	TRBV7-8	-	CASSLATGWGYEQYF	TGTGCCAGCAGCTTAGCTACAGGGTGGGGCTACGAGCAGTACTTC
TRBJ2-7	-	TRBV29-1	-	CSVVAAGEQYF	TGCAGCGTTGTCGCGGCGGGGGAGCAGTACTTC
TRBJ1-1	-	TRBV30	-	CAWSTVGGTEAFF	TGTGCCTGGTCGACAGTCGGGGGCACTGAAGCTTTCTTT
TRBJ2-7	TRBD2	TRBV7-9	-	CASSPPGLAGAGEQYF	TGTGCCAGCAGCCCACCGGGACTAGCGGGAGCTGGAGAGCAGTACTTC
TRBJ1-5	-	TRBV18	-	CASSPSTGLSVEPQHF	TGTGCCAGCTCACCATCTACAGGGCTGTCGGTGGAGCCCCAGCATTTT
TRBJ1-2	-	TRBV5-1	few	CASSSPGESWGYTF	TGCGCCAGCAGCTCCCCCGGTGAATCATGGGGCTACACCTTC
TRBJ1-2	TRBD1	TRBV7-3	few	CASSLTGGAGGYTF	TGTGCCAGCAGCTTGACAGGGGGCGCCGGTGGCTACACCTTC
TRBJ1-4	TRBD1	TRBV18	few	CASAPGQGTEKLFF	TGTGCCAGCGCTCCGGGACAGGGCACCGAAAAACTGTTTTTT
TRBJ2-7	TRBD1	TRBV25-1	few	CASSETGAPYEQYF	TGTGCCAGCAGTGAGACAGGGGCCCCCTACGAGCAGTACTTC
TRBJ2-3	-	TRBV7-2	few	CASSLGLHTSTDTQYF	TGTGCCAGCAGCTTAGGTCTCCATACTAGCACAGATACGCAGTATTTT
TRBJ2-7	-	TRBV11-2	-	CASRLDSTYEQYF	TGTGCCAGCAGATTGGACAGCACCTACGAGCAGTACTTC
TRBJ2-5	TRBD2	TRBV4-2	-	CASSLLLAGEGETQYF	TGTGCCAGCAGCCTCTTACTAGCGGGAGAGGGGGAGACCCAGTACTTC
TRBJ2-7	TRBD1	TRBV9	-	CASSPPGQAAYEQYF	TGTGCCAGCAGCCCCCCCGGACAGGCTGCCTACGAGCAGTACTTC
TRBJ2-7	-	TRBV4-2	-	CASSQDAYEQYF	TGTGCCAGCAGCCAAGACGCCTACGAGCAGTACTTC
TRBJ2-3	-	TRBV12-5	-	CASGPSTDTQYF	TGTGCTAGTGGCCCGAGCACAGATACGCAGTATTTT
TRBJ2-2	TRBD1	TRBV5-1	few	CASSPPGQANTGELFF	TGCGCCAGCAGCCCCCCGGGACAGGCGAACACCGGGGAGCTGTTTTTT
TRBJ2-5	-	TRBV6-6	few	CASSYSEADQETQYF	TGTGCCAGCAGTTACTCGGAGGCGGACCAAGAGACCCAGTACTTC
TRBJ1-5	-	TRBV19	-	CASREGVGSPQHF	TGTGCCAGTAGGGAGGGAGTAGGTTCGCCCCAGCATTTT
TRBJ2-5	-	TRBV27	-	CASSRRDLEETQYF	TGTGCCAGCAGCCGGAGGGACCTTGAAGAGACCCAGTACTTC
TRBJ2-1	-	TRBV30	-	CAWSVLAVGKQFF	TGTGCCTGGAGTGTATTAGCGGTAGGCAAGCAGTTCTTC
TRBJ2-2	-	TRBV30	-	CAWRNQGSGELFF	TGTGCCTGGAGGAATCAGGGATCCGGGGAGCTGTTTTTT
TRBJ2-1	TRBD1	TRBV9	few	CASSPRQGNYNEQFF	TGTGCCAGCAGCCCCAGACAGGGGAACTACAATGAGCAGTTCTTC
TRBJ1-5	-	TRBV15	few	CATSRATHRAYQPQHF	TGTGCCACCAGCAGAGCGACCCACAGGGCTTATCAGCCCCAGCATTTT
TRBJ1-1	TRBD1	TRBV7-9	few	CASSPGGLATEAFF	TGTGCCAGCAGCCCAGGGGGACTTGCGACTGAAGCTTTCTTT
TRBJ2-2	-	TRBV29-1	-	CSGTQGGELFF	TGCAGCGGGACACAGGGCGGGGAGCTGTTTTTT
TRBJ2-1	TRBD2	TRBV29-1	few	CSSGLHNNEQFF	TGCAGCTCGGGACTACATAACAATGAGCAGTTCTTC
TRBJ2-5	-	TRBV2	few	CASRTGGAGTQYF	TGTGCCAGCAGAACCGGGGGAGCGGGGACCCAGTACTTC
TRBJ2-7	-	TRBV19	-	CASSPPRGTPYEQYF	TGTGCCAGTAGTCCCCCTCGAGGGACACCCTACGAGCAGTACTTC